The 22 T cell receptor beta chains listed next were all sequenced from one sample in a study of T cell responses to AZD1222 COVID-19 vaccine. The repertoire was sequenced with immunoSEQ multiplex PCR; TCRdb's copy has only in-frame clones and lacks some. The sample consists of about 170,000 clones, around 88% of them appearing once. This sample comprised peripheral blood, obtained 28 days after the second AZD1222 dose. The receptors derive from an adult who received the AZD1222 COVID-19 vaccine.

The chain combines TRBV27 with TRBJ2-7, with D tentatively TRBD1 (6 bases). The V gene lost 5 bases and the J gene lost 7 bases, with 18 bases spanning the gap. The CDR3 totals 14 residues. Germline V CDR1 and CDR2: MNHEY, SMNVEV (reference sequence). In nucleotides, the CDR3 is TGTGCCAGCAGTCCCTACCCGACAGGTGGGGAGCAGTACTTC. Amino acid sequence: CASSPYPTGGEQYF.

The chain carries TRBV2 and TRBJ1-2, with D unclear. CDR1 and CDR2 (germline): SNHLY, FYNNEI. V was cut by 7 bases and J by 5 bases, with 14 bases left in between. This CDR3 has 13 amino acids. The CDR3 sequence is CASTSEAPYGYTF. The CDR3 DNA follows: TGTGCCAGCACCTCGGAGGCCCCATATGGCTACACCTTC.

This clone was detected only once. The rearrangement uses TRBV6-5 and TRBJ2-7; 10 bases are shared with TRBD1. J gave up 5 bases and V 4 bases, and 2 bases lay outside the gene matches. The CDR3 sequence is 13 residues long. The germline CDR1 and CDR2 sequences are MNHEY and SVGAGI. CDR3 in DNA: TGTGCCAGCAGTTGGGACAGGGGCCACGAGCAGTACTTC. Protein: CASSWDRGHEQYF.

The chain links TRBV4-1 to TRBJ2-3, with TRBD2 identical over 8 bases. The CDR3 runs 15 residues. CDR1 is MGHRA, CDR2 YSYEKL, per germline. The V segment lost 5 bases and the J segment 1 base; nucleotides outside the gene matches: 5. DNA for the CDR3: TGCGCCAGCAGCGAGCCGGGACTAGGCACAGATACGCAGTATTTT. It is translated as CASSEPGLGTDTQYF.

The chain is built from TRBV18 and TRBJ2-7; 10 nucleotides match TRBD1. Germline CDR1 reads KGHSH; CDR2 reads LQKENI. The CDR3 extends over 17 amino acids. After removal of 8 bases from V and 4 bases from J, the junction contained 17 bases not matched to a gene. The CDR3 reads CASTPIAGTGVGYEQYF. CDR3 in DNA: TGTGCCAGCACCCCTATAGCCGGGACAGGGGTAGGTTACGAGCAGTACTTC.

Regarding this clone: The sample holds other DNA sequences that translate to the same CDR3. This chain joins TRBV11-2 and TRBJ1-1; D is undetermined. V lost 2 bases and J lost 5, with 12 bases in between. The CDR3 covers 14 residues. Germline values: CDR1 SGHAT, CDR2 FQNNGV. The CDR3 nucleotides read TGTGCCAGCAGCTTAAGCACCCGGGGTACTGAAGCTTTCTTT. Protein product: CASSLSTRGTEAFF. The full variable domain, with the rest looked up from reference TRBV11-2 and TRBJ1-1, is EAGVAQSPRYKIIEKRQSVAFWCNPISGHATLYWYQQILGQGPKLLIQFQNNGVVDDSQLPKDRFSAERLKGVDSTLKIQPAKLEDSAVYLCASSLSTRGTEAFFGQGTRLTVV.

The chain has TRBV4-1 and TRBJ2-5; D is unresolved. The germline CDR1 and CDR2 sequences are MGHRA and YSYEKL. The CDR3 contains 14 residues. The V end was cut by 0 bases, the J end by 4 bases, with 9 bases between. CDR3 loop: CASSQDWIVETQYF. The CDR3 nucleotides are TGCGCCAGCAGCCAAGATTGGATCGTAGAGACCCAGTACTTC.

This chain links TRBV3-1 (or the pseudogene TRBV3-2) with TRBJ2-4, with D hard to call. The germline CDR1 and CDR2 sequences are LGHDT and YNNKEL (reference sequence). The V end was cut by 4 bases, the J end by 0 bases, with 16 bases between. CDR3 size: 17 residues. CDR3 nucleotide sequence: TGTGCCAGCAGCCCCCTGGCGTACGGGCTAGCCAAAAACATTCAGTACTTC. Its protein product is CASSPLAYGLAKNIQYF.

The chain carries TRBV4-2 and TRBJ1-5, with D maybe TRBD1 (5 bases). Looked up from germline, CDR1 is LGHNA and CDR2 is YNFKEQ. Between the trimmed V and J ends, which lost 0 bases and 7 bases, there was a span of 10 bases. This CDR3 is 14 amino acids long. CDR3 sequence (DNA): TGTGCCAGCAGCCAAGAGGGACTAGTACAGCCCCAGCATTTT. Residues: CASSQEGLVQPQHF.

CDR3 sequence reads: CASSQGSSNQPQHF. The CDR3 DNA reads TGCGCCAGCAGTCAGGGGAGCAGCAATCAGCCCCAGCATTTT. V and J are TRBV5-1 and TRBJ1-5; weak D call: TRBD1 (6 bases). V was trimmed by 5 bases and J by 1 base, leaving 10 bases between them. The CDR3 has 14 residues. Per germline, CDR1 SGHRS and CDR2 YFSETQ.

J is TRBJ2-7 and V is TRBV10-1; D may be TRBD1 (6 bases). The CDR3 runs to 17 residues. The germline gives CDR1 WNHNN, CDR2 SYGVQD (reference sequence). V lost 8 bases, J lost 0 bases, and 23 bases lay in between. The CDR3 sequence: CASQRQLTGYPSYEQYF. The DNA of the CDR3 is TGCGCCAGCCAACGTCAACTTACAGGGTACCCCTCCTACGAGCAGTACTTC.

This rearrangement joins TRBV7-2 to TRBJ1-1; possible D gene TRBD1, 5 bases. The ends were cut back, 1 base at V and 8 bases at J, with 11 bases in the middle. There are 13 residues in the CDR3. Germline CDR1 and CDR2: SGHTA and FQGNSA. The CDR3 sequence: CASSLGRGFEAFF. In DNA, the CDR3 is TGTGCCAGCAGCTTAGGACGGGGGTTCGAAGCTTTCTTT.

The genes are TRBV5-1 and TRBJ2-7; TRBD2 agrees at 7 bases. The CDR3 consists of 16 residues. Losses at the gene ends were 7 bases for V and 1 base for J; bases not matched to a gene: 14. The V gene's germline CDR1 is SGHRS and CDR2 YFSETQ. CDR3 bases: TGCGCCAGCTCAACGAGGGGAGCGGGGAGATCCTACGAGCAGTACTTC. It is translated as CASSTRGAGRSYEQYF.

The chain recombines TRBV3-1 (or the pseudogene TRBV3-2) with TRBJ1-4, with D maybe TRBD1 (6 bases). Germline V CDR1 and CDR2: LGHDT, YNNKEL (reference sequence). V lost 4 bases and J lost 7, with 16 bases in between. The CDR3 loop spans 15 amino acids. CDR3 protein: CASSPTSTGSEKLFF. The CDR3 DNA reads as TGTGCCAGCAGCCCGACTTCGACAGGCTCTGAAAAACTGTTTTTT.

The rearrangement joins TRBV6-5 to TRBJ1-2; D gene unclear. V gave up 5 bases and J gave up 2 bases, with 9 bases separating them. This CDR3 spans 13 amino acids. The V gene's germline CDR1 is MNHEY and CDR2 SVGAGI. The CDR3 coding sequence is TGTGCCAGCAGTCTCCTATCAAACTATGGCTACACCTTC. Translation gives CASSLLSNYGYTF.

This clone has only a few counts. The chain employs TRBV5-1 and TRBJ1-3; TRBD1 aligns across 7 bases. The CDR3 has 16 residues. Germline V gene data show CDR1 as SGHRS and CDR2 as YFSETQ. Unmatched junction bases numbered 7, after V lost 4 bases and J lost 0 bases. The CDR3 DNA reads as TGCGCCAGCAGCCAGGACAGGTCTGACTCTGGAAACACCATATATTTT. It encodes CASSQDRSDSGNTIYF.

This CDR3 reads CATSRDLVNYGYTF. CDR3 DNA: TGTGCCACCAGCAGAGATTTAGTAAACTATGGCTACACCTTC. The chain combines TRBV15 with TRBJ1-2; D is unresolved. V was clipped by 0 bases and J by 2 bases, with 7 bases between them. The CDR3 consists of 14 residues. Germline values: CDR1 LNHNV, CDR2 YYDKDF (reference sequence).

The chain uses TRBV13 and TRBJ1-2; 8 positions agree with TRBD1. Looked up from germline, CDR1 is PRHDT and CDR2 is FYEKMQ (reference sequence). V trimming: 6 bases; J trimming: 5 bases; junction bases outside the gene matches: 5. This CDR3 has 13 amino acids. CDR3 coding DNA: TGTGCCAGCAGTCTCACAGGGGGGTATGGCTACACCTTC. It is translated as CASSLTGGYGYTF.

The chain employs TRBV6-5 and TRBJ1-5; no definite D call. Germline V gene lookup returns CDR1 MNHEY and CDR2 SVGAGI. This CDR3 spans 15 amino acids. Here the CDR3 reads CTLSEMDGGYGPQHF. As DNA, the CDR3 is TGTACGCTAAGTGAAATGGACGGTGGGTATGGGCCCCAGCATTTT.

The chain uses TRBV9 and TRBJ1-5; D unclear. The CDR3 spans 15 residues. Germline V gives CDR1 SGDLS, CDR2 YYNGEE. Trimming stripped 3 bases from V and 3 bases from J, with 13 bases between. CDR3 region: CASSGTPGVNQPQHF. CDR3 nucleotides: TGTGCCAGCAGCGGAACCCCTGGGGTCAATCAGCCCCAGCATTTT. Combining the CDR3 with reference TRBV9 and TRBJ1-5 gives the whole variable domain DSGVTQTPKHLITATGQRVTLRCSPRSGDLSVYWYQQSLDQGLQFLIQYYNGEERAKGNILERFSAQQFPDLHSELNLSSLELGDSALYFCASSGTPGVNQPQHFGDGTRLSIL.

This chain connects TRBV3-1 (or the pseudogene TRBV3-2) to TRBJ1-2, with D possibly being TRBD1 (5 bases). Between the trimmed V and J ends, which lost 2 bases and 5 bases, there was a span of 27 bases. The CDR3 sequence is 19 residues long. Germline V gives CDR1 LGHDT, CDR2 YNNKEL (reference sequence). The CDR3 bases are TGTGCCAGCAGCCAAACGGTGGGGCTTAGGCCTAGTCTCGGGTATGGCTACACCTTC. As protein: CASSQTVGLRPSLGYGYTF.

The chain couples TRBV6-5 to TRBJ2-2; 7 nucleotides line up with TRBD1. This CDR3 is built from 15 residues. The germline V gene has CDR1 MNHEY and CDR2 SVGAGI. V shed 7 bases and J 1 base; nucleotides not matched to a gene: 6. This CDR3 reads CASNARQGNTGELFF. The CDR3 coding sequence is TGTGCCAGCAACGCGCGACAGGGGAACACCGGGGAGCTGTTTTTT.